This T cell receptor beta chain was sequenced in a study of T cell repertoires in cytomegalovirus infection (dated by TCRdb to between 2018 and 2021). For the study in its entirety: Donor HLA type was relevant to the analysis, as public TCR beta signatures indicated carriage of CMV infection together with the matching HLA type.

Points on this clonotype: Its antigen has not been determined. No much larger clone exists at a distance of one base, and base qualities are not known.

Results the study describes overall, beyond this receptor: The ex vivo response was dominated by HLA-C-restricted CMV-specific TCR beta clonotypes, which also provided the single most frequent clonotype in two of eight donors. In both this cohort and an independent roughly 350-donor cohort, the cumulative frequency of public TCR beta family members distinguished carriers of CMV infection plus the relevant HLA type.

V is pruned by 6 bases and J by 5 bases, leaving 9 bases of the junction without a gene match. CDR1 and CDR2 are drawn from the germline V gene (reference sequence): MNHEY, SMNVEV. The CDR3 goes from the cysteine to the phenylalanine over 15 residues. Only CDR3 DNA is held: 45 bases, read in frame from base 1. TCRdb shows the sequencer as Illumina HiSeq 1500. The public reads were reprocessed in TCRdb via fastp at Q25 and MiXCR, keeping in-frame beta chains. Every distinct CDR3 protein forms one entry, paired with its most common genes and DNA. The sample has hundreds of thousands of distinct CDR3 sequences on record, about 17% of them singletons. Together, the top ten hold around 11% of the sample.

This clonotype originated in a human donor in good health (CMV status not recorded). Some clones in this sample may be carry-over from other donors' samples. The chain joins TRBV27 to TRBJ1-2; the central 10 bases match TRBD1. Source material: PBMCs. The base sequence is TGTGCCAGCAGACAAGGACAGGGGGAACTTTATGGCTACACCTTC. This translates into CASRQGQGELYGYTF.